This is a list of T cell receptor beta chains from one sample in a study of shared clonotypes between healthy human individuals. Sequencing used immunoSEQ multiplex PCR; TCRdb keeps in-frame clones, though not all of them. Here the sample spans around 2.1 million clones, approximately 94% being singletons. Sequencing used naive CD8+ T cells from PBMCs. These receptors were obtained from a man aged 18 to 29 in good health. Some clones in this sample may be carry-over from other donors' samples. The CDR3 runs from the conserved cysteine through the conserved F or W. Fields, in order: D gene, J gene, clone size, V gene, CDR3 length, CDR3 protein, CDR3 DNA. A D gene is named only where the DNA matches it firmly. The size entry is marked missing in some rows and otherwise reads once, few, many or a size class.

>NA|TRBJ2-2|NA|TRBV28|12
CASTPAAGELFF
TGTGCCAGCACCCCCGCGGCCGGGGAGCTGTTTTTT
>TRBD1|TRBJ2-2|NA|TRBV7-9|16
CASSLRQGVGTGELFF
TGTGCCAGCAGCCTGCGACAGGGGGTTGGGACCGGGGAGCTGTTTTTT
>TRBD1|TRBJ2-7|NA|TRBV7-9|17
CASSEARPGGASYEQYF
TGTGCCAGCAGCGAAGCTCGACCAGGGGGCGCATCCTACGAGCAGTACTTC
>TRBD2|TRBJ2-2|NA|TRBV4-1|16
CASSNGLALNTGELFF
TGCGCCAGCAGCAACGGACTAGCGCTGAACACCGGGGAGCTGTTTTTT
>TRBD1|TRBJ1-1|NA|TRBV19|16
CASRVGGGVAGTEAFF
TGTGCCAGTAGGGTTGGAGGGGGCGTCGCGGGGACTGAAGCTTTCTTT
>TRBD1|TRBJ1-2|NA|TRBV27|15
CASSLSLGTVVGYTF
TGTGCCAGCAGTTTATCGTTGGGGACAGTTGTGGGCTACACCTTC
>TRBD2|TRBJ2-1|once|TRBV5-1|15
CASSFSLAALDEQFF
TGCGCCAGCAGCTTTTCACTAGCGGCGTTGGATGAGCAGTTCTTC
>NA|TRBJ1-5|once|TRBV27|16
CASSSRGPYSNQPQHF
TGTGCCAGCAGTTCGCGTGGACCTTATAGCAATCAGCCCCAGCATTTT
>TRBD2|TRBJ2-7|NA|TRBV13|15
CASSLVAGRTYEQYF
TGTGCCAGCAGCCTAGTAGCGGGGAGGACCTACGAGCAGTACTTC
>NA|TRBJ2-7|NA|TRBV27|15
CASSLSRDGTYEQYF
TGTGCCAGCAGTTTATCCCGGGACGGTACCTACGAGCAGTACTTC
>TRBD1|TRBJ1-2|NA|TRBV10-3|15
CAISESGQGAVGYTF
TGTGCCATCAGTGAGTCGGGACAGGGGGCAGTTGGCTACACCTTC
>TRBD2|TRBJ2-5|NA|TRBV5-1|15
CASSLSSGRARTQYF
TGCGCCAGCAGCTTGTCTAGCGGGAGGGCCAGGACCCAGTACTTC
>TRBD2|TRBJ2-6|NA|TRBV7-9|18
CASSPRVAGGSGANVLTF
TGTGCCAGCAGCCCCCGGGTAGCGGGCGGCTCTGGGGCCAACGTCCTGACTTTC
>NA|TRBJ1-2|NA|TRBV14|15
CASSQVQGCHYGYTF
TGTGCCAGCAGCCAAGTACAGGGTTGTCACTATGGCTACACCTTC
>NA|TRBJ1-1|NA|TRBV11-2|15
CASSITGWMNTEAFF
TGTGCCAGCAGCATAACAGGTTGGATGAACACTGAAGCTTTCTTT
>NA|TRBJ2-3|NA|TRBV29-1|12
CSADWRLGTQYF
TGCAGCGCAGACTGGAGGCTCGGAACGCAGTATTTT
>NA|TRBJ2-4|NA|TRBV7-9|13
CASSPPGANIQYF
TGTGCCAGCAGCCCCCCGGGGGCGAACATTCAGTACTTC
>TRBD2|TRBJ2-1|NA|TRBV4-2|16
CASSREAGGAYNEQFF
TGTGCCAGCAGCCGAGAAGCGGGAGGAGCCTACAATGAGCAGTTCTTC
>NA|TRBJ2-3|NA|TRBV18|12
CANTSKADTQYF
TGTGCCAACACTTCAAAGGCAGATACGCAGTATTTT
>NA|TRBJ2-4|NA|TRBV10-3|17
CAISETLDGVAKNIQYF
TGTGCCATCAGCGAAACCTTGGACGGAGTAGCCAAAAACATTCAGTACTTC
>NA|TRBJ2-7|NA|TRBV30|13
CAWSVGLRNEQYF
TGTGCCTGGAGTGTAGGGTTACGAAACGAGCAGTACTTC
>NA|TRBJ2-1|NA|TRBV10-3|15
CAISESRGIINEQFF
TGTGCCATCAGTGAGTCGAGAGGGATAATCAATGAGCAGTTCTTC
>NA|TRBJ1-1|NA|TRBV27|15
CASSLRTAGGTEAFF
TGTGCCAGCAGTTTAAGGACCGCCGGGGGGACTGAAGCTTTCTTT
>NA|TRBJ2-1|NA|TRBV7-9|16
CASSFLAAGLDNEQFF
TGTGCCAGCAGCTTCTTGGCCGCGGGATTGGACAATGAGCAGTTCTTC
>NA|TRBJ2-7|NA|TRBV2|14
CATRPEPDSYEQYF
TGTGCCACCCGACCGGAACCCGACTCCTACGAGCAGTACTTC
>NA|TRBJ2-7|NA|TRBV11-2|13
CASSPFHLYEQYF
TGTGCCAGCAGCCCCTTCCACCTTTACGAGCAGTACTTC
>NA|TRBJ2-7|NA|TRBV4-1|15
CASSQNLRPPYEQYF
TGCGCCAGCAGCCAAAACCTCCGGCCCCCCTACGAGCAGTACTTC
>NA|TRBJ2-7|NA|TRBV9|15
CASSPMSGLGYEQYF
TGTGCCAGCAGCCCAATGTCGGGGTTAGGCTACGAGCAGTACTTC
>NA|TRBJ2-7|NA|TRBV30|13
CAWSRASGVEQYF
TGTGCCTGGAGTCGCGCCTCCGGGGTTGAACAGTACTTC
>TRBD2|TRBJ2-1|NA|TRBV5-1|12
CASTAGGGEQFF
TGCGCCAGCACCGCGGGAGGGGGTGAGCAGTTCTTC
>NA|TRBJ1-2|NA|TRBV27|14
CASSLDRANYGYTF
TGTGCCAGCAGCTTGGACAGAGCTAACTATGGCTACACCTTC
>NA|TRBJ2-7|NA|TRBV4-2|13
CASSQGLAREQYF
TGTGCCAGCAGCCAAGGGCTAGCGAGGGAGCAGTACTTC
>NA|TRBJ2-1|once|TRBV6-1|15
CASSEDRSSYNEQFF
TGTGCCAGCAGTGAAGACCGGAGCTCCTACAATGAGCAGTTCTTC
>TRBD1|TRBJ2-3|NA|TRBV5-1|13
CAGRTGPADTQYF
TGCGCCGGAAGGACAGGGCCAGCTGATACGCAGTATTTT
>NA|TRBJ2-7|NA|TRBV4-3|17
CASSQDSKGRWSYEQYF
TGCGCCAGCAGCCAAGATTCGAAAGGACGGTGGTCCTACGAGCAGTACTTC
>TRBD1|TRBJ2-2|NA|TRBV6-5|15
CASSPHRTGSGELFF
TGTGCCAGCAGTCCGCACCGGACAGGGTCCGGGGAGCTGTTTTTT
>NA|TRBJ2-7|NA|TRBV28|16
CASSFHRATSSYEQYF
TGTGCCAGCAGTTTTCACCGGGCCACTAGCTCCTACGAGCAGTACTTC
>TRBD2|TRBJ2-7|NA|TRBV4-1|15
CASSQGLAGTYEQYF
TGCGCCAGCAGCCAAGGTCTAGCGGGGACCTACGAGCAGTACTTC
>NA|TRBJ2-4|NA|TRBV27|13
CASSLPRDNIQYF
TGTGCCAGCAGTTTACCCCGAGACAACATTCAGTACTTC
>TRBD1|TRBJ2-3|few|TRBV7-9|15
CASSAGTGVTDTQYF
TGTGCCAGCAGCGCCGGGACAGGGGTTACAGATACGCAGTATTTT
>NA|TRBJ2-1|NA|TRBV13|17
CASSSLHNGLSYNEQFF
TGTGCCAGCAGCTCCCTCCACAACGGCCTCTCCTACAATGAGCAGTTCTTC
>NA|TRBJ2-1|NA|TRBV7-3|17
CASSRNALVGGPYEQFF
TGTGCCAGCAGCCGCAACGCACTAGTAGGGGGGCCATATGAGCAGTTCTTC
>NA|TRBJ2-7|NA|TRBV7-9|14
CASSFSALPYEQYF
TGTGCCAGCAGCTTTAGCGCACTTCCCTACGAGCAGTACTTC
>TRBD1|TRBJ2-6|NA|TRBV28|21
CASSQIRRDRGHIYGANVLTF
TGTGCCAGCAGTCAAATTAGGAGGGACAGGGGCCACATATATGGGGCCAACGTCCTGACTTTC
>TRBD2|TRBJ2-2|once|TRBV9|13
CASGLAGTGELFF
TGTGCCAGCGGACTAGCAGGCACCGGGGAGCTGTTTTTT
>NA|TRBJ2-7|NA|TRBV7-8|15
CASSLAQGGAYEQYF
TGTGCCAGCAGCTTAGCCCAGGGAGGCGCCTACGAGCAGTACTTC
>NA|TRBJ2-7|NA|TRBV5-5|14
CASSPRSRSYEQYF
TGTGCCAGCAGCCCCCGGAGCAGATCCTACGAGCAGTACTTC
>NA|TRBJ2-5|NA|TRBV15|15
CATSTTGTRQETQYF
TGTGCCACCAGCACAACCGGGACGCGGCAGGAGACCCAGTACTTC
>NA|TRBJ1-5|NA|TRBV7-9|18
CASSQEAGRSKYNQPQHF
TGTGCCAGCAGCCAGGAGGCCGGACGGAGTAAATACAATCAGCCCCAGCATTTT
>TRBD1|TRBJ1-2|NA|TRBV12-5|17
CASGLVGPTGEAYGYTF
TGTGCTAGTGGTTTGGTAGGCCCCACAGGGGAAGCCTATGGCTACACCTTC
>NA|TRBJ2-1|NA|TRBV25-1|13
CASSEWAHNEQFF
TGTGCCAGCAGTGAATGGGCCCACAATGAGCAGTTCTTC
>NA|TRBJ2-7|NA|TRBV11-2|12
CASSPTSYEQYF
TGTGCCAGCAGTCCCACATCCTACGAGCAGTACTTC
>NA|TRBJ1-1|NA|TRBV7-3|13
CASSPNLGTEAFF
TGTGCCAGCAGCCCCAATTTAGGGACTGAAGCTTTCTTT
>NA|TRBJ2-3|NA|TRBV19|16
CASSGPGYGAQDTQYF
TGTGCCAGTAGTGGCCCAGGATATGGGGCGCAAGATACGCAGTATTTT
>NA|TRBJ2-3|once|TRBV6-5|15
CASSYEGQLTDTQYF
TGTGCCAGCAGTTACGAGGGCCAACTCACAGATACGCAGTATTTT
>NA|TRBJ2-7|once|TRBV11-2|14
CASSLLAVTYEQYF
TGTGCCAGCAGCCTACTCGCGGTGACCTACGAGCAGTACTTC
>NA|TRBJ2-1|NA|TRBV28|14
CASSLTRTNNEQFF
TGTGCCAGCAGTTTGACTCGGACAAACAATGAGCAGTTCTTC